Following are 30 T cell receptor beta chains from one sample sequenced in a study of regulatory T cells in long-lasting Graves disease. The time point: newly diagnosed GD, antithyroid drugs for less than 3 months. Making the TCR library involved RNA that had been extracted from PBMCs. HTBI primers from iRepertoire and Arm-PCR of CDR3 regions yielded the TCR beta libraries. TCRdb reprocessed the multiplex PCR reads via MiXCR and lists one record per CDR3 protein. Altogether under 250,000 distinct CDR3 sequences are present, roughly 21% being singletons, with the ten largest covering roughly 14%. Sequenced material: peripheral blood mononuclear cells (PBMCs), taken at new diagnosis, from a patient treated with antithyroid drugs. These receptors originate from a female donor with Graves disease.

This clonotype was picked up a small number of times. The chain employs TRBV7-8 and TRBJ1-4; D is unclear. CDR3 size: 13 residues. The germline V gene encodes CDR1 SGHVS and CDR2 FQNEAQ. V was cut by 5 bases and J by 7 bases, with 11 bases left in between. In nucleotides, the CDR3 is TGTGCCAGCAGCCCCCGGCTGGGTGAAAAACTGTTTTTT. It is translated as CASSPRLGEKLFF.

This clonotype was counted ten times or more. The chain recombines TRBV4-3 with TRBJ2-2; D is perhaps TRBD2 (6 bases). Germline V gene lookup returns CDR1 LGHNA and CDR2 YSLEER. V was shortened by 4 bases and J by 5 bases, with 8 bases between the two germline ends. The CDR3 covers 13 residues. In DNA form, the CDR3 reads TGCGCCAGCAGCCTTCGGGGGACCGGGGAGCTGTTTTTT. Protein sequence: CASSLRGTGELFF.

Details on this clonotype: Just one base apart from a much larger clone, this may be a read error. No conserved phenylalanine or tryptophan is present at the end of the CDR3, so a read error is the likely explanation. This chain links TRBV7-2 with TRBJ2-5; D is unresolved. V shed 2 bases and J shed 2 bases, with 6 bases lying between them. This CDR3 region has 13 residues. CDR1 and CDR2 (germline): SGHTA, FQGNSA. DNA for the CDR3: TGTGCCAGCAGCTTATCCCCTCAAGAGACCCAGTACTCC. Residues: CASSLSPQETQYS.

Points on this clonotype: A far larger clone is off by one base, so a read error is likely. CDR3 nucleotide sequence: TGTGCCAGCAGTTTACGCAGGGGGACAGATTACTACAATGAGCAGTACTTC. Translating gives CASSLRRGTDYYNEQYF. The chain uses TRBV28 and TRBJ2-5, with TRBD1 matching over 7 bases. The J segment lost 11 bases and the V segment lost 2 bases, leaving 20 bases of the junction unmatched. The CDR3 sequence is 17 residues long. Looked up from germline, CDR1 is MDHEN and CDR2 is SYDVKM.

This clonotype was recorded many times. The V gene is TRBV5-8, the J gene TRBJ2-5; no reliable D call. V lost 0 bases to trimming and J lost 2 bases, with 11 bases between them. Germline V gene data show CDR1 as SGHTS and CDR2 as YDEGEE. This CDR3 is built from 15 residues. This CDR3 reads CASSLGTREQETQYF. CDR3 DNA: TGTGCCAGCAGCTTGGGAACCCGCGAGCAAGAGACCCAGTACTTC.

This clonotype was observed many times. The J gene is TRBJ2-7, the V gene TRBV6-1; 8 nucleotides line up with TRBD2. This CDR3 comprises 15 residues. The trim removed 5 bases at V and 0 bases at J, leaving 6 bases unmatched. Germline V gene data show CDR1 as MNHNS and CDR2 as SASEGT. CDR3 coding DNA: TGTGCCAGCAGTCCCCGGGGGGGCCTCTCCTACGAGCAGTACTTC. It is translated as CASSPRGGLSYEQYF.

Ten or more counts support this clonotype. The chain carries TRBV28 and TRBJ2-3; 9 positions agree with TRBD2. The germline V gene has CDR1 MDHEN and CDR2 SYDVKM. This CDR3 has 15 amino acids. J was trimmed by 6 bases and V by 7 bases; bases with no gene match: 11. CDR3 sequence: CASIPGGGAGDTQYF. CDR3 coding DNA: TGTGCCAGCATCCCGGGCGGGGGGGCTGGTGATACGCAGTATTTT.

Remarks on this clonotype: A read error may explain this, as a much larger clone is one base away. This chain joins TRBV2 and TRBJ1-2; TRBD1 aligns across 9 bases. CDR3 length: 14 amino acids. Germline CDR1 SNHLY, CDR2 FYNNEI. The ends lost 6 bases at V and 3 bases at J; junction bases unmatched: 5. The CDR3 bases are TGTGCCAGCAGGTCCGGGACAGGGCACTATGGCTACACCTTC. Protein sequence: CASRSGTGHYGYTF.

V and J are TRBV11-2 and TRBJ2-3; TRBD1 is a possible D gene (5 bases). Germline CDR1 and CDR2: SGHAT and FQNNGV. V lost 5 bases, J lost 2 bases, and 14 bases lay in between. This CDR3 contains 15 residues. CDR3 DNA: TGTGCCAGCAGCCCCTTGGGGCGGTCCACAGATACGCAGTATTTT. This sequence encodes CASSPLGRSTDTQYF.

The table lists this clonotype with many counts. The CDR3 bases are TGCAGCGTCCGGGGCCCCTCTGGAAACACCATATATTTT. This codes for CSVRGPSGNTIYF. The gene calls are TRBV29-1 and TRBJ1-3, with D perhaps matching TRBD1 (5 bases). The germline V and J ends were trimmed by 6 bases and 0 bases, with 9 bases remaining between them. The CDR3 contains 13 residues. From germline, CDR1 is SQVTM and CDR2 ANQGSEA.

This clonotype came up many times. The chain has TRBV7-3 and TRBJ2-7; D remains ambiguous. Germline V lookup: CDR1 SGHTA, CDR2 FQGTGA. The CDR3 runs 15 residues. V was clipped by 0 bases and J by 0 bases, with 9 bases between them. CDR3: CASSLTAGHSYEQYF. The CDR3 DNA reads as TGTGCCAGCAGCTTAACGGCCGGGCACTCCTACGAGCAGTACTTC.

The table lists this clonotype with many counts. The rearrangement uses TRBV3-1 and TRBJ1-2; 7 nucleotides align to TRBD1. The CDR3 covers 14 residues. Germline loops: CDR1 LGHDT, CDR2 YNNKEL (reference sequence). V lost 3 bases to trimming and J lost 2 bases; unmatched junction nucleotides: 3. CDR3 DNA: TGTGCCAGCAGCCATCGGGACAGCAACTATGGCTACACCTTC. Translated, it gives CASSHRDSNYGYTF.

This clonotype was seen many times. The chain links TRBV20-1 to TRBJ1-5, with D possibly being TRBD1 (5 bases). The CDR3 loop spans 16 amino acids. V lost 3 bases and J lost 6, with 21 bases in between. Per the germline V gene, CDR1 is DFQATT and CDR2 is SNEGSKA (reference sequence). CDR3 loop: CSASPRVGGVSQPQHF. For the CDR3, the DNA is TGCAGTGCTAGCCCCCGGGTCGGGGGGGTAAGTCAGCCCCAGCATTTT.

This clonotype was counted many times. A read error may account for a junction end that differs from germline. The rearrangement joins TRBV6-1 to TRBJ2-7; either TRBD1 or TRBD2 may fit D (5 bases each). Per the germline V gene, CDR1 is MNHNS and CDR2 is SASEGT. The CDR3 extends over 12 amino acids. Here the CDR3 reads CASSGPSYEQYF. CDR3 sequence (DNA): TGCGCCAGTTCGGGACCCTCCTACGAGCAGTACTTC.

This clonotype has at least ten counts. The chain recombines TRBV20-1 with TRBJ1-1; D unresolved. Germline V CDR1 and CDR2: DFQATT, SNEGSKA (reference sequence). Trimming stripped 2 bases from V and 4 bases from J, with 11 bases between. The CDR3 spans 13 residues. The CDR3 nucleotides are TGCAGTGCTAGACGAGCCCTGGGCACTGAAGCTTTCTTT. It translates to CSARRALGTEAFF.

This clonotype was recorded a few times. This chain links TRBV20-1 with TRBJ1-3; 8 nucleotides match TRBD1. The CDR3 totals 15 residues. Trimming took 3 bases from V and 0 from J; bases not matched to a gene: 4. Germline V gene sequence: CDR1 DFQATT, CDR2 SNEGSKA (reference sequence). CDR3 loop: CSASAGTGSGNTIYF. The CDR3 coding sequence is TGCAGTGCTAGTGCCGGGACAGGCTCTGGAAACACCATATATTTT.

The gene calls are TRBV7-3 and TRBJ2-3; a possible D gene is TRBD1 (6 bases). The V end lost 4 bases, the J end lost 6 bases, and 14 bases lay between the germline ends. CDR1 and CDR2 (germline): SGHTA, FQGTGA. The CDR3 loop spans 14 amino acids. CDR3 sequence: CASSSQTGVDTQYF. The CDR3 DNA sequence: TGTGCCAGCAGCTCCCAGACAGGAGTGGATACGCAGTATTTT. The whole variable domain, filled in from reference TRBV7-3 and TRBJ2-3, reads GAGVSQTPSNKVTEKGKYVELRCDPISGHTALYWYRQSLGQGPEFLIYFQGTGAADDSGLPNDRFFAVRPEGSVSTLKIQRTERGDSAVYLCASSSQTGVDTQYFGPGTRLTVL.

This clonotype has at least ten counts. This chain connects TRBV7-2 to TRBJ2-3, with 9 bases lining up with TRBD2. Germline CDR1 SGHTA, CDR2 FQGNSA. V was pared by 3 bases and J by 5 bases, with 3 bases of the junction left unmatched. The CDR3 totals 14 residues. The CDR3 bases are TGTGCCAGCAGCTTTAGCGGGAGTGGAGATACGCAGTATTTT. Amino acid sequence: CASSFSGSGDTQYF.

With respect to this clonotype: This clone may be a read error of a much larger clone one base away. CDR3 sequence reads: CSAAPRDTAYGYTF. The CDR3 nucleotides are TGCAGTGCAGCGCCCAGGGACACGGCCTATGGCTACACCTTC. V usage is TRBV20-1 and J usage is TRBJ1-2, with a weak D call TRBD1 (6 bases). Looked up from germline, CDR1 is DFQATT and CDR2 is SNEGSKA (reference sequence). The CDR3 sequence is 14 residues long. Deletions cut 6 bases from V and 4 bases from J, with 18 bases between.

This clonotype was found many times. In DNA, the CDR3 is TGTGCCAGCAGCCCCAACACTGATCAGCCCCAGCATTTT. Translated: CASSPNTDQPQHF. The V gene is TRBV6-2 or TRBV6-3, the J gene TRBJ1-5, with D unresolved. The germline V gene encodes CDR1 MNHEY and CDR2 SVGEGT. The ends were cut back, 6 bases at V and 5 bases at J, with 11 bases in the middle. The CDR3 extends over 13 amino acids.

In its sample, this clonotype was seen many times. V and J are TRBV25-1 and TRBJ2-2, with D maybe TRBD1 (6 bases). V dropped 1 base and J dropped 0 bases, with 9 bases sitting between them. The length of the CDR3 is 16 residues. Germline V gene sequence: CDR1 MGHDK, CDR2 SYGVNS. The CDR3 nucleotides are TGTGCCAGCAGTGAATTAGGGGGACCGAACACCGGGGAGCTGTTTTTT. Translation: CASSELGGPNTGELFF.

This clonotype was seen many times. CDR3 in amino acids: CASSLDSNEQFF. DNA of the CDR3: TGTGCCAGCAGCTTGGACAGCAATGAGCAGTTCTTC. V usage is TRBV5-4 and J usage is TRBJ2-1; D call uncertain. Germline V lookup: CDR1 SGHNT, CDR2 YYREEE (reference sequence). The CDR3 totals 12 residues. V was cut by 0 bases and J by 6 bases, with 4 bases left in between.

This clonotype was seen ten or more times. The J gene is TRBJ1-6, the V gene TRBV7-2; TRBD1 matches at 7 bases. The germline V gene has CDR1 SGHTA and CDR2 FQGNSA. This CDR3 has 14 amino acids. V lost 5 bases, J lost 10 bases, and 8 bases stayed unmatched. The CDR3 bases are TGTGCCAGCAGCATCGACAGGGTTGAATCACCCCTCCACTTT. It translates to CASSIDRVESPLHF.

This clonotype was seen more than once but under ten times. This chain connects TRBV7-9 to TRBJ2-2, with D perhaps TRBD2 (7 bases). Germline values: CDR1 SEHNR, CDR2 FQNEAQ (reference sequence). The CDR3 has 15 amino acids. With 1 base removed from V and 5 bases from J, the gap between germline ends came to 11 bases. CDR3 protein: CASSLVAGATGELFF. The CDR3 region has the DNA TGTGCCAGCAGCTTAGTTGCGGGGGCTACCGGGGAGCTGTTTTTT.

The gene calls are TRBV6-1 and TRBJ2-2; 8 bases align to TRBD2. This CDR3 is built from 17 residues. CDR1 and CDR2 (germline): MNHNS, SASEGT. Germline trimming cut 9 bases from V and 5 bases from J; bases unmatched to any gene: 17. The CDR3 protein is CASSLLIMRGDTGELFF. In DNA form, the CDR3 reads TGTGCCAGTTCCCTATTGATAATGCGGGGGGATACCGGGGAGCTGTTTTTT.

The sample holds many counts of this clonotype. The rearrangement links TRBV5-5 to TRBJ2-3; 8 bases are shared with TRBD2. The CDR3 spans 15 residues. Per germline, CDR1 SGHKS and CDR2 YYEKEE (reference sequence). V trimming: 6 bases; J trimming: 5 bases; junction bases outside the gene matches: 11. In DNA form, the CDR3 reads TGTGCCAGCATCTTCTCGGGAGGGGTCGGAGATACGCAGTATTTT. This sequence encodes CASIFSGGVGDTQYF.

The V gene is TRBV12-3 or TRBV12-4, the J gene TRBJ2-2; D unclear. The CDR3 totals 12 residues. Trimming removed 3 bases from V and 7 bases from J, with 6 bases in between. The CDR3 DNA reads TGTGCCAGCAGTTTCGGCGGCGGGGAGCTGTTTTTT. Its translation: CASSFGGGELFF.

This clonotype was recorded many times. This rearrangement joins TRBV14 to TRBJ2-3; D call uncertain. Per germline, CDR1 SGHDN and CDR2 FVKESK. The CDR3 totals 14 residues. V was cut by 1 base and J by 6 bases, with 11 bases left in between. CDR3 sequence reads: CASSQGSGPDTQYF. DNA for the CDR3: TGTGCCAGCAGCCAAGGCTCCGGACCGGATACGCAGTATTTT.

As for this clonotype: A much larger clone lies a single base off, so this may be a read error. This sequence joins TRBV11-1 and TRBJ1-1; no clear D gene. The CDR3 runs to 12 residues. Germline CDR1 and CDR2: SGHAT and FQDESV (reference sequence). With 3 bases removed from V and 0 bases from J, the gap between germline ends came to 2 bases. The CDR3 nucleotides are TGTGCCAGCAGCTTCATGAACACTGAAGCTTTCTTT. Translated: CASSFMNTEAFF.

This clonotype was observed a few times. This may arise from a read error, as a much more abundant clone is one base away. The chain is built from TRBV2 and TRBJ2-7; a weak D match, TRBD2 (5 bases). The germline gives CDR1 SNHLY, CDR2 FYNNEI. Between the trimmed V and J ends, which lost 9 bases and 5 bases, there was a span of 26 bases. The CDR3 is made up of 16 amino acids. In DNA form, the CDR3 reads TGTGCCAGTCAAAGGACGGGATTACAGACTCTAAACGAGCAGTACTTC. Protein: CASQRTGLQTLNEQYF. The complete variable domain, with remaining parts taken from reference TRBV2 and TRBJ2-7, reads EPEVTQTPSHQVTQMGQEVILRCVPISNHLYFYWYRQILGQKVEFLVSFYNNEISEKSEIFDDQFSVERPDGSNFTLKIRSTKLEDSAMYFCASQRTGLQTLNEQYFGPGTRLTVT.